Listed below are T cell receptor beta chains from one sample, sequenced in a study of T-cell memory formation after mild COVID-19. Via MiXCR, TCRdb re-called the 5' RACE reads, giving one row per CDR3 protein. The top ten hold 7.5% to 9.5% of the sample, which has 470,000 or so distinct CDR3 sequences, approximately 20% seen once. Input material: PBMCs or a T cell subset sorted from them (not recorded which). All receptors derive from an adult woman who had mild COVID-19 (a few samples of this study predate the infection). Cell type and time point are not known. Both conserved end residues are part of each CDR3. The D gene is left open where the match is weak. Size is omitted from some rows. Given values are once, few, many or a class for expanded clones.

d_call,j_call,v_call,clone_size,cdr3_aa,cdr3_nt
NA,TRBJ2-7,TRBV2,NA,CASRPTWLGYEQYF,TGTGCCAGCAGACCGACATGGTTGGGCTACGAGCAGTACTTC
NA,TRBJ1-5,TRBV27,NA,CASSFSGVIDQPQHF,TGTGCCAGCAGTTTCTCTGGGGTAATAGATCAGCCCCAGCATTTT
TRBD2,TRBJ2-2,TRBV29-1,NA,CSVFTGTSFSGELFF,TGCAGCGTTTTTACCGGGACTAGTTTCTCCGGGGAGCTGTTTTTT
TRBD1,TRBJ2-2,TRBV6-6,few,CASSYLPGQENTGELFF,TGTGCCAGCAGTTATCTTCCGGGACAGGAAAACACCGGGGAGCTGTTTTTT
NA,TRBJ2-1,TRBV4-3,many,CASSQEARGIHNEQFF,TGCGCCAGCAGCCAAGAAGCTCGTGGGATACACAATGAGCAGTTCTTC
TRBD2,TRBJ2-7,TRBV11-2,few,CASSLRPPRLGGSSYEQYF,TGTGCCAGCAGCTTACGACCCCCCCGGTTGGGGGGGAGCTCCTACGAGCAGTACTTC
NA,TRBJ1-5,TRBV27,few,CASSNRGNQPQHF,TGTGCCAGCAGCAACAGGGGCAATCAGCCCCAGCATTTT
TRBD1,TRBJ2-4,TRBV4-3,NA,CASSQDFGQGRNIQYF,TGCGCCAGCAGCCAAGATTTTGGACAGGGTAGGAACATTCAGTACTTC
TRBD1,TRBJ1-6,TRBV4-1,NA,CASSHGTANNSPLHF,TGCGCCAGCAGCCATGGGACAGCCAATAATTCACCCCTCCACTTT
NA,TRBJ2-1,TRBV5-6,NA,CASSPWRAYNEQFF,TGTGCCAGCAGCCCTTGGCGGGCCTACAATGAGCAGTTCTTC
NA,TRBJ2-6,TRBV7-9,NA,CASSMVTGANVLTF,TGTGCCAGCAGCATGGTGACTGGGGCCAACGTCCTGACTTTC
TRBD2,TRBJ2-5,TRBV5-6,NA,CASRTGGIQTQYF,TGTGCCAGCAGGACCGGGGGGATACAGACCCAGTACTTC
NA,TRBJ2-1,TRBV7-6,few,CASSLLMAGGVNEQFF,TGTGCCAGCAGCCTGCTTATGGCGGGCGGGGTAAATGAGCAGTTCTTC
NA,TRBJ2-7,TRBV5-5,few,CASSFDTGTRRSGQYF,TGTGCCAGCAGCTTCGATACCGGGACAAGAAGGAGTGGGCAGTACTTC
NA,TRBJ1-6,TRBV4-1,NA,CASTPGHGYNSPLHF,TGCGCCAGCACCCCGGGGCACGGCTATAATTCACCCCTCCACTTT
TRBD2,TRBJ2-3,TRBV5-4,NA,CATMGSSGRGLGTDTQYF,TGTGCCACCATGGGGAGTAGCGGGAGAGGGCTGGGGACAGATACGCAGTATTTT
NA,TRBJ2-7,TRBV7-2,many,CASSLGKSYEQYF,TGTGCCAGCAGCCTAGGGAAATCCTACGAGCAGTACTTC
NA,TRBJ2-3,TRBV3-1,few,CASSQVGGGKTDTQYF,TGTGCCAGCAGCCAAGTCGGTGGGGGGAAAACAGATACGCAGTATTTT
TRBD1,TRBJ2-5,TRBV10-3,NA,CATKGWGQGMETQYF,TGTGCCACCAAAGGGTGGGGACAGGGAATGGAGACCCAGTACTTC
NA,TRBJ2-7,TRBV9,NA,CASSVRDGAYEQYF,TGTGCCAGCAGCGTCCGGGACGGGGCCTACGAGCAGTACTTC
TRBD2,TRBJ2-1,TRBV9,few,CASSAEWRGNEQFF,TGTGCCAGCAGCGCCGAGTGGCGGGGGAATGAGCAGTTCTTC
NA,TRBJ2-3,TRBV15,few,CATSRGSGGGTDTQYF,TGTGCCACCAGCAGGGGTTCGGGGGGCGGCACAGATACGCAGTATTTT
TRBD2,TRBJ2-1,TRBV12-3/TRBV12-4,NA,CASSPWTSGGRYNEQFF,TGTGCCAGCAGTCCCTGGACTAGCGGGGGGCGCTACAATGAGCAGTTCTTC
TRBD1,TRBJ2-5,TRBV9,NA,CASSGSTGVGETQYF,TGTGCCAGCAGCGGATCGACAGGGGTTGGCGAGACCCAGTACTTC
TRBD1,TRBJ1-1,TRBV11-1,NA,CASSPPGQLNTEAFF,TGTGCCAGCAGCCCTCCGGGACAGCTGAACACTGAAGCTTTCTTT
NA,TRBJ2-1,TRBV11-2,many,CASSAYPTESSYNEQFF,TGTGCCAGCAGTGCCTATCCGACAGAAAGCTCCTACAATGAGCAGTTCTTC
NA,TRBJ2-6,TRBV18,many,CASSPPSGPPGANVLTF,TGTGCCAGCTCACCACCGTCAGGCCCTCCTGGGGCCAACGTCCTGACTTTC
NA,TRBJ2-3,TRBV5-1,few,CASSSSGDTQYF,TGCGCCAGCAGCTCTTCGGGGGATACGCAGTATTTT
TRBD1,TRBJ2-5,TRBV30,NA,CACGTGGTVATQYF,TGTGCCTGTGGGACAGGGGGCACGGTTGCGACCCAGTACTTC
TRBD2,TRBJ2-1,TRBV7-9,few,CASSDSSGRIYNEQFF,TGTGCCAGCAGCGATAGCAGCGGGAGGATTTACAATGAGCAGTTCTTC
NA,TRBJ1-2,TRBV4-1,NA,CASSQVAGLGGYTF,TGCGCCAGCAGCCAAGTGGCAGGGCTGGGTGGCTACACCTTC
TRBD2,TRBJ2-3,TRBV12-3/TRBV12-4,few,CASSFRSRGLAGRASTDTQYF,TGTGCCAGCAGTTTTCGCTCTCGGGGACTAGCGGGACGAGCTAGCACAGATACGCAGTATTTT
TRBD2,TRBJ2-4,TRBV5-1,few,CASSPSTSGDQYF,TGCGCCAGCAGCCCCAGCACTAGCGGGGATCAGTACTTC
TRBD1,TRBJ2-1,TRBV18,few,CASSPRTGGQNGEQFF,TGTGCCAGCTCACCAAGGACAGGGGGCCAAAATGGTGAGCAGTTCTTC
TRBD1,TRBJ2-4,TRBV7-9,NA,CASSSPGQGTAKNIQYF,TGTGCCAGCAGCTCGCCGGGACAGGGGACGGCCAAAAACATTCAGTACTTC
NA,TRBJ2-5,TRBV2,NA,CASNPNPTGWQETQYF,TGTGCCAGCAATCCTAATCCGACAGGCTGGCAAGAGACCCAGTACTTC
NA,TRBJ2-6,TRBV4-1,NA,CASSQGRTSGANVLTF,TGCGCCAGCAGCCAGGGACGAACCTCTGGGGCCAACGTCCTGACTTTC
TRBD2,TRBJ2-1,TRBV7-2,NA,CASSGGRPSSYNEQFF,TGTGCCAGCAGCGGCGGGAGACCCAGCTCCTACAATGAGCAGTTCTTC
NA,TRBJ1-6,TRBV2,few,CASTRGDSYNSPLHF,TGTGCCAGCACCCGAGGAGACAGTTATAATTCACCCCTCCACTTT
NA,TRBJ1-3,TRBV2,NA,CASSPLGQVSGNTIYF,TGTGCCAGCAGCCCGTTGGGGCAGGTCTCTGGAAACACCATATATTTT
NA,TRBJ1-3,TRBV7-2,few,CASSLEGGLSGNTIYF,TGTGCCAGCAGCTTAGAAGGGGGACTCTCTGGAAACACCATATATTTT